This T cell receptor beta chain emerged from a study of radiation and T cells in renal cell carcinoma. Clones were sequenced by immunoSEQ multiplex PCR, and TCRdb holds only the in-frame ones, with some missing. The table has approximately 94,000 clones, 70% to 85% seen once; the top ten hold roughly 6.1%. After removal of 8 bases from V and 3 bases from J, the junction contained 9 bases not matched to a gene. Germline V gene lookup returns CDR1 WSHSY and CDR2 SAAADI. The CDR3 has 15 residues. Study-wide findings and caveats: In blood, top tumor clones expanded by 2 weeks, shrinking by 4.

About this clone: What it binds is not known.

Time point noted: baseline pretreatment blood. The treatment is: 15 Gy SBRT to primary tumor, nephrectomy 4 weeks later. Radiation-treated patients gave blood at baseline, week 2 and week 4. The V gene is TRBV10-2, the J gene TRBJ2-1; TRBD2 matches 8 bases. This clonotype was obtained from a man between 60 and 75 years old with renal cell carcinoma. Specimen: blood, collected from a patient whose treatment included radiotherapy and nephrectomy. CDR3 protein: CASGLTSGYYNEQFF. In DNA, the CDR3 is TGCGCCAGCGGACTCACTAGCGGATACTACAATGAGCAGTTCTTC.